The T cell receptor beta chain described here comes from a study of memory CD8 T cells in hepatitis C reinfection. The data were produced by immunoSEQ multiplex PCR, yet TCRdb's version contains in-frame clones alone and is incomplete. The sample carries 40,000 to 45,000 clones, approximately 90% recorded once. Time point described: peak reinfection, 3 to 8 weeks after reinfection detection. No in vitro expansion preceded TCR sequencing of the sorted cells. The CDR3 contains 16 residues. Germline lookup yields CDR1 SEHNR and CDR2 FQNEAQ (reference sequence). With 5 bases clipped from V and 3 bases from J, the junction kept 10 bases outside the gene matches.

Sequencing was performed on naive CD8+ T cells sorted from blood. The clonotype comes from a man aged 18 to 29 with hepatitis C virus infection. The chain combines TRBV7-9 with TRBJ2-3, with 8 bases that match TRBD1. CDR3 protein: CASSPIRGLLTDTQYF. The DNA of the CDR3 is TGTGCCAGCAGCCCAATCAGGGGGCTTTTGACAGATACGCAGTATTTT.